The 24 T cell receptor beta chains below were found in one sample sequenced in a study of blood T cells in healthy people across ages. The use of a sample-barcoded 5' primer and a J-beta primer mix characterized a second PCR of about 7 to 12 cycles. TCRdb called the 5' RACE reads again in MiXCR, with one record for every CDR3 protein. Counted here are roughly 800,000 distinct CDR3 sequences, nearly 60% occurring once; the ten biggest clones make up 22%. Sequences were obtained from blood. All receptors derive from a man aged 25 to 45 in good health.

This clonotype was counted only a few times. The chain joins TRBV6-2 or TRBV6-3 to TRBJ1-2, with D maybe TRBD1 (6 bases). This CDR3 is 12 amino acids long. Trimming took off 6 bases at V and 2 bases at J, with 7 bases between the two ends. Germline V gene lookup returns CDR1 MNHEY and CDR2 SVGEGT. CDR3: CASRQGNYGYTF. CDR3 sequence (DNA): TGTGCCAGCAGACAGGGCAACTATGGCTACACCTTC.

The J gene is TRBJ1-1, the V gene TRBV7-9, with TRBD1 as a possible D gene (5 bases). Per the germline V gene, CDR1 is SEHNR and CDR2 is FQNEAQ (reference sequence). Deletions cut 1 base from V and 5 bases from J, with 11 bases between. The CDR3 sequence is 14 residues long. CDR3 residues: CASSLVREWTEAFF. The CDR3 region has the DNA TGTGCCAGCAGCTTAGTCAGGGAGTGGACTGAAGCTTTCTTT.

The chain carries TRBV6-6 and TRBJ1-2; 8 bases are shared with TRBD1. Germline V gene sequence: CDR1 MNHNY, CDR2 SVGAGI (reference sequence). V lost 6 bases and J lost 0; bases outside the gene matches: 6. The CDR3 totals 15 residues. CDR3: CASRSPGQANYGYTF. DNA for the CDR3: TGTGCCAGCAGGTCTCCGGGACAGGCTAACTATGGCTACACCTTC.

This rearrangement joins TRBV27 to TRBJ2-5, with 8 bases aligning to TRBD1. Germline V gene lookup returns CDR1 MNHEY and CDR2 SMNVEV (reference sequence). V gave up 6 bases and J gave up 9 bases; unmatched junction bases: 12. The CDR3 runs to 14 residues. CDR3 in amino acids: CASRPTGADGAQYF. The CDR3, as DNA: TGTGCCAGCAGGCCGACAGGGGCTGATGGGGCCCAGTACTTC.

The V and J genes are TRBV7-9 and TRBJ2-7; D is unclear. Germline loops: CDR1 SEHNR, CDR2 FQNEAQ (reference sequence). The CDR3 length is 16 residues. Trimming removed 1 base from V and 3 bases from J, with 16 bases in between. CDR3 DNA: TGTGCCAGCAGCTTAGGTAGTCCCTCCATGGGCTACGAGCAGTACTTC. This translates into CASSLGSPSMGYEQYF.

The chain couples TRBV20-1 to TRBJ2-7; D not certain. V was cut by 3 bases and J by 2 bases, with 14 bases left in between. There are 14 residues in the CDR3. The germline V gene has CDR1 DFQATT and CDR2 SNEGSKA (reference sequence). CDR3 sequence: CSASKVAPTYEQYF. The CDR3 DNA is TGCAGTGCTAGTAAGGTGGCTCCCACCTACGAGCAGTACTTC.

This clonotype was seen just once. CDR3 bases: TGTGCCATCAGTGGCGATTCGGGACTAGATCTCAATGAGCAGTTCTTC. It yields the protein CAISGDSGLDLNEQFF. This rearrangement joins TRBV10-3 to TRBJ2-1, with 8 positions matching TRBD2. Looked up from germline, CDR1 is ENHRY and CDR2 is SYGVKD. V was clipped by 4 bases and J by 6 bases; unmatched bases: 11. There are 16 residues in the CDR3.

CDR3 bases: TGTGCCAGCAGCGTCAGGGGGGATACCGGGGAGCTGTTTTTT. Amino acid sequence: CASSVRGDTGELFF. This chain links TRBV9 with TRBJ2-2; TRBD1 is a possible D gene (7 bases). V lost 2 bases and J lost 5, with 10 bases in between. The CDR3 is made up of 14 amino acids. Germline-derived CDR1 and CDR2 are SGDLS and YYNGEE.

The chain links TRBV15 to TRBJ1-3; D might be TRBD1 (5 bases). The CDR3 has 15 amino acids. Germline V gene lookup returns CDR1 LNHNV and CDR2 YYDKDF (reference sequence). Trimming shortened V by 6 bases and J by 4 bases, and 16 bases separated the two germline ends. The CDR3 is CATRGEEDYGNTIYF. CDR3 DNA sequence: TGTGCCACCAGAGGGGAGGAGGACTACGGAAACACCATATATTTT.

The rearrangement uses TRBV5-4 and TRBJ2-6; 11 bases map to TRBD1. This CDR3 region has 16 residues. V gave up 6 bases and J gave up 1 base; unmatched junction bases: 3. Germline CDR1 reads SGHNT; CDR2 reads YYREEE (reference sequence). The CDR3 sequence: CASKGQGGSGANVLTF. Written as DNA, the CDR3 is TGTGCCAGCAAGGGACAGGGGGGATCTGGGGCCAACGTCCTGACTTTC.

This clonotype showed up just a few times. The chain uses TRBV10-3 and TRBJ2-6; maybe TRBD2 (6 bases). Germline V lookup: CDR1 ENHRY, CDR2 SYGVKD. The V gene lost 4 bases and the J gene lost 2 bases, with 9 bases spanning the gap. The CDR3 spans 15 residues. The CDR3 DNA is TGTGCCATCAGTGGTGGAGGGGCTGGGGCCAACGTCCTGACTTTC. As protein: CAISGGGAGANVLTF.

This chain links TRBV5-6 with TRBJ2-5, with D possibly matching TRBD2 (6 bases). Trimming cost V 3 bases and J 5 bases, with 14 bases left between them. CDR1 is SGHDT and CDR2 is YYEEEE in the germline V gene. CDR3 length: 14 amino acids. CDR3 nucleotides: TGTGCCAGCAGCTCGACTAGTTTGTTGGAGACCCAGTACTTC. It yields the protein CASSSTSLLETQYF.

The V and J genes are TRBV7-2 and TRBJ2-5, with 7 bases that match TRBD1. Germline values: CDR1 SGHTA, CDR2 FQGNSA. V lost 3 bases and J lost 5; bases outside the gene matches: 6. CDR3 size: 14 residues. The CDR3 nucleotides are TGTGCCAGCAGCTTTAACAGGGGTAGGGAGACCCAGTACTTC. It yields the protein CASSFNRGRETQYF.

This clonotype occurred a few times. Being one base from a much bigger clone, this may be a read error. The gene calls are TRBV6-5 and TRBJ2-5; weak D call: TRBD1 (5 bases). This CDR3 spans 13 amino acids. Germline values: CDR1 MNHEY, CDR2 SVGAGI. The CDR3 nucleotides read TGTACCAGCAGTTCCAGGGTTGGAGAGACCCAGTACTTC. Its translation is CTSSSRVGETQYF.

This clonotype has more than one count but fewer than ten. V usage is TRBV13 and J usage is TRBJ2-7; D gene unclear. Germline values: CDR1 PRHDT, CDR2 FYEKMQ (reference sequence). The CDR3 extends over 16 amino acids. V was cut by 3 bases and J by 3 bases, with 18 bases left in between. The CDR3 sequence is CASSFTLSATLYEQYF. The CDR3 coding sequence is TGTGCCAGCAGCTTTACCCTGTCTGCGACCCTCTACGAGCAGTACTTC.

The J gene is TRBJ2-6, the V gene TRBV7-2; 7 positions match TRBD1. The trim removed 5 bases at V and 0 bases at J, leaving 4 bases unmatched. CDR1 SGHTA and CDR2 FQGNSA come from the germline V gene. The CDR3 has 16 amino acids. The CDR3 protein is CASSPDRNSGANVLTF. For the CDR3, the DNA is TGTGCCAGCAGCCCGGACAGGAACTCTGGGGCCAACGTCCTGACTTTC.

The chain has TRBV4-1 and TRBJ1-5; 9 bases fit TRBD1. V trimming: 4 bases; J trimming: 4 bases; junction bases outside the gene matches: 2. This CDR3 contains 14 residues. Germline-derived CDR1 and CDR2 are MGHRA and YSYEKL. The CDR3 nucleotides are TGCGCCAGCAGCCGGGACAGGGAGAATCAGCCCCAGCATTTT. Residues: CASSRDRENQPQHF.

The V gene is TRBV20-1, the J gene TRBJ2-5; TRBD1 matches 7 bases. The J call is doubtful: the DNA matches TRBJ2-7 better. Germline V gene sequence: CDR1 DFQATT, CDR2 SNEGSKA (reference sequence). The CDR3 is 17 residues long. CDR3 bases: TGCAGTGCCAGTAAGGACGGTTGGGGACAGCCGCCCTACGAGCAGTACTTC. Encoded protein: CSASKDGWGQPPYEQYF.

Comments on this clonotype: The junction does not match germline at one end; this may be a read error. V and J are TRBV5-1 and TRBJ2-1; TRBD2 aligns across 7 bases. The germline V gene encodes CDR1 SGHRS and CDR2 YFSETQ. The CDR3 loop spans 14 amino acids. In nucleotides, the CDR3 is TGCGCCGGCAGCTTGGGGGGGGAGCTCCATGAGCAGTTCTTC. This sequence encodes CAGSLGGELHEQFF.

This clonotype appeared a few times. This chain joins TRBV2 and TRBJ2-1; 9 positions agree with TRBD2. The CDR3 is 13 residues long. The V and J ends lost 3 bases and 15 bases, in that order; junction bases with no gene match: 9. Germline V lookup: CDR1 SNHLY, CDR2 FYNNEI. DNA for the CDR3: TGTGCCAGCAGTGAGCGGCGGGAGGGCCGCCCGTTCTTC. Protein sequence: CASSERREGRPFF.

Concerning this clonotype: A much larger clone is a single base away; this may be a read error. The J gene is TRBJ2-7, the V gene TRBV10-3; D tentatively fits TRBD1 or TRBD2 (5 bases each). Germline-derived CDR1 and CDR2 are ENHRY and SYGVKD. The CDR3 is 15 amino acids. The CDR3 region has the DNA TGTACCATCAGTGTCCTGAGGGGCAGCCACTACGAGCAGTACTTC. Protein sequence: CTISVLRGSHYEQYF.

The CDR3 DNA reads as TGTGCCAGCAGCTCCGCTGACAACTCCGAGCAGTACTTC. Translation: CASSSADNSEQYF. The chain is built from TRBV28 and TRBJ2-7; D not certain. The CDR3 sequence is 13 residues long. V was pared by 6 bases and J by 6 bases, with 15 bases between. CDR1 and CDR2 (germline): MDHEN, SYDVKM.

J is TRBJ1-2 and V is TRBV13; D is perhaps TRBD1 (5 bases). Trimming stripped 6 bases from V and 5 bases from J, with 19 bases between. Germline values: CDR1 PRHDT, CDR2 FYEKMQ (reference sequence). This CDR3 has 15 amino acids. Here the CDR3 reads CASSYEGGVWYGYTF. CDR3 nucleotide sequence: TGTGCCAGCAGTTATGAAGGAGGGGTTTGGTATGGCTACACCTTC.

On this clonotype itself: Mismatch with germline at one junction end may stem from a read error. The CDR3 DNA follows: TGTGCCAGCAGGGAACTCGTCGCCTACGAGCAGTATTTC. Translated: CASRELVAYEQYF. This chain links TRBV2 with TRBJ2-7; D gene ambiguous. Germline values: CDR1 SNHLY, CDR2 FYNNEI. This CDR3 has 13 residues.